Below, 10 T cell receptor beta chains from the same sample are listed, as sequenced in a study of human T cells and chemical hapten exposure (dated by TCRdb to about 2021). Library preparation employed RACE. Sequencing relied on a NextSeq 500. TCRdb applied fastp at Q25 and MiXCR to the public reads, then kept only in-frame beta chains. Records with the same CDR3 protein are collapsed into one entry carrying the most frequent genes and DNA. Counted in this sample were some 50,000 distinct CDR3 sequences; 3.5% to 5% of them appeared once. Approximately 6.3% of the sample rests with the top ten. The sample's time point label, in plain terms: healthy volunteer bleed at 2 weeks. Total RNA was extracted from unfractionated whole blood that had been collected in Tempus Blood RNA tubes. Sample: whole blood. These receptors all come from a human donor in good health. Some clones in this sample may be carry-over from other donors' samples.

As concerns this clonotype: Possible read error: a much larger clone is one base away. The V call is TRBV27, the J call TRBJ2-5; D gene uncertain. The V end was cut by 5 bases, the J end by 4 bases, with 8 bases between. This CDR3 contains 12 residues. The germline V gene encodes CDR1 MNHEY and CDR2 SMNVEV (reference sequence). The DNA of the CDR3 is TGTGCCAGCAGTCCCAATAGAGAGACCCAGTACTTC. Its protein product is CASSPNRETQYF.

There are a few counts of this clonotype. The chain has TRBV3-1 and TRBJ2-1, with a possible D match to TRBD2 (5 bases). Between the trimmed V and J ends, which lost 11 bases and 0 bases, there was a span of 14 bases. There are 14 residues in the CDR3. In germline, CDR1 is LGHDT, CDR2 YNNKEL (reference sequence). DNA of the CDR3: TGTGCCTCCGGGGATTACAGCTCCTACAATGAGCAGTTCTTC. Translation gives CASGDYSSYNEQFF.

This clonotype came up a few times. The V and J genes are TRBV5-1 and TRBJ1-1; a weak D match, TRBD1 (5 bases). V shed 3 bases and J shed 2 bases, with 14 bases lying between them. Germline CDR1 and CDR2: SGHRS and YFSETQ. CDR3 length equals 15 residues. This chain's CDR3 is CASSSQRGRNTEAFF. DNA of the CDR3: TGCGCCAGCAGCTCTCAGCGGGGCCGCAACACTGAAGCTTTCTTT.

This clonotype was seen ten or more times. The V and J genes are TRBV27 and TRBJ1-5, with D maybe TRBD1 (5 bases). Per the germline V gene, CDR1 is MNHEY and CDR2 is SMNVEV (reference sequence). CDR3 length: 14 residues. V lost 6 bases and J 3 bases, leaving 12 bases between the germline ends. CDR3 protein: CASRRQGPNQPQHF. The DNA of the CDR3 is TGTGCCAGCAGACGTCAGGGCCCCAATCAGCCCCAGCATTTT.

This clonotype showed up just a few times. The rearrangement uses TRBV27 and TRBJ2-1; maybe TRBD1 (6 bases). Germline V CDR1 and CDR2: MNHEY, SMNVEV (reference sequence). The ends were cut back, 2 bases at V and 8 bases at J, with 16 bases in the middle. CDR3 length equals 15 residues. CDR3 amino acids: CASSLGAGVVDEQFF. CDR3 bases: TGTGCCAGCAGTTTAGGTGCAGGGGTAGTCGATGAGCAGTTCTTC.

This clonotype was counted only a few times. The chain employs TRBV2 and TRBJ1-5; TRBD1 matches at 8 bases. CDR1 is SNHLY and CDR2 is FYNNEI in the germline V gene. This CDR3 contains 13 residues. Germline trimming cut 4 bases from V and 12 bases from J; bases unmatched to any gene: 8. CDR3 nucleotides: TGTGCCAGCAGTGGGGACAGGCCCCTAGGCCAGCATTTT. Translating it yields CASSGDRPLGQHF.

The chain has TRBV28 and TRBJ2-5, with D perhaps matching TRBD2 (7 bases). The germline V gene has CDR1 MDHEN and CDR2 SYDVKM. The CDR3 sequence is 15 residues long. V shed 7 bases and J shed 4 bases, with 19 bases lying between them. CDR3 sequence reads: CASTLTGGSGETQYF. The DNA of the CDR3 is TGTGCCAGCACCTTGACAGGCGGGAGTGGAGAGACCCAGTACTTC.

This clonotype was observed at least ten times. This chain uses TRBV7-2 with TRBJ2-7; TRBD1 agrees at 8 bases. The CDR3 has 15 residues. Germline V gene sequence: CDR1 SGHTA, CDR2 FQGNSA. V lost 5 bases and J lost 0; bases outside the gene matches: 6. DNA of the CDR3: TGTGCCAGCAGCCTGGACAGGGCATTCTCCTACGAGCAGTACTTC. Encoded protein: CASSLDRAFSYEQYF.

This clonotype was counted a few times. The J gene is TRBJ2-5, the V gene TRBV12-3 or TRBV12-4, with D possibly being TRBD1 (6 bases). The CDR3 has 15 residues. V lost 5 bases and J lost 3, with 16 bases in between. This CDR3 is CASSLSNQGKETQYF. In DNA form, the CDR3 reads TGTGCCAGCAGTCTATCTAACCAGGGGAAAGAGACCCAGTACTTC.

This clonotype has at least ten counts. The chain carries TRBV6-5 and TRBJ1-3; TRBD1 aligns across 8 bases. This CDR3 contains 17 residues. Germline CDR1 MNHEY, CDR2 SVGAGI. Trimming cost V 5 bases and J 0 bases; bases outside gene matches: 9. The CDR3, as DNA: TGTGCCAGCAGTACTGGGGGACAGGCCCGCTCTGGAAACACCATATATTTT. It yields the protein CASSTGGQARSGNTIYF.